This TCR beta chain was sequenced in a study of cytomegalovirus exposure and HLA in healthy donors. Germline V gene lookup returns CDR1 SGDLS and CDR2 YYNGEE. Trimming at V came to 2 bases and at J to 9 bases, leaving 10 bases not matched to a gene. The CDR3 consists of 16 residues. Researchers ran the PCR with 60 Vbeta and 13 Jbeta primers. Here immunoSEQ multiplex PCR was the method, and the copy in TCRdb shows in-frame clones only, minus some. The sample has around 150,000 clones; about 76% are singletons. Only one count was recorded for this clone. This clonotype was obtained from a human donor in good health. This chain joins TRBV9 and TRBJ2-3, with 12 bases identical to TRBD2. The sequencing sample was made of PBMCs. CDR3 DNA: TGTGCCAGCAGCGTGTGGACTAGCGGGGCGGGTGACACGCAGTATTTT. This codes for CASSVWTSGAGDTQYF.